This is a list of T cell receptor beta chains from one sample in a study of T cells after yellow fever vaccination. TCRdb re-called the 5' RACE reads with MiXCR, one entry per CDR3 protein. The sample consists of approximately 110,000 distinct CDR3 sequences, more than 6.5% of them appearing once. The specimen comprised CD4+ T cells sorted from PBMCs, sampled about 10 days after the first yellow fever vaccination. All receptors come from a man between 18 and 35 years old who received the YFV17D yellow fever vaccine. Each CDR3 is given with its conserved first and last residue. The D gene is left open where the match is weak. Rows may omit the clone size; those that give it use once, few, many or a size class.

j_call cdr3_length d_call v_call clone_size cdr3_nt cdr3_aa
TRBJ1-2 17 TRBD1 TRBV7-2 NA TGTGCCAGCAGCTTACAGGCCGGGACAGGGGATGCCGGCGGCTACACCTTC CASSLQAGTGDAGGYTF
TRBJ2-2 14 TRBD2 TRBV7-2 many TGTGCCAGCACCAGCGGGGGGGCTGCCGGGGAGCTGTTTTTT CASTSGGAAGELFF
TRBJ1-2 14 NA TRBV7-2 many TGTGCCAGCAGCTTAGAGTCCGGGGTCCGTGGCTACACCTTC CASSLESGVRGYTF
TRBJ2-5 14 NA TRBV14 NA TGTGCCAGCAGCCAAATGCAGGTCCGCGAGACCCAGTACTTC CASSQMQVRETQYF
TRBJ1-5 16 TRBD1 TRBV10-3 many TGTGCCATCAGTGCAGGGGGAGTGGCAAGCAATCAGCCCCAGCATTTT CAISAGGVASNQPQHF
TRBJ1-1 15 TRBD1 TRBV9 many TGTGCCAGCAGCGCCGTCGACAGGGGTTGGACTGAAGCTTTCTTT CASSAVDRGWTEAFF
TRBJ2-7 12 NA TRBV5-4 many TGTGCCAGCAGCTTGATAGGAACCGAGCAGTACTTC CASSLIGTEQYF
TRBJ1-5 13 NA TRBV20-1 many TGCAGTGCTAGACGTTTCCCGGGTCAGCCCCAGCATTTT CSARRFPGQPQHF
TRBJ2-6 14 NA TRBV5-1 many TGCGCCAGCAGCGGAGACTCTGGGGCCAACGTCCTGACTTTC CASSGDSGANVLTF
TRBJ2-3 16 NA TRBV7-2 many TGTGCCAGCAGCTTAGCGCGGGGACTCCACACAGATACGCAGTATTTT CASSLARGLHTDTQYF
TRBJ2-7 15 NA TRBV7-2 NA TGTGCCAGCAGCTTAGTATCCCCTTTAACCTACGAGCAGTACTTC CASSLVSPLTYEQYF
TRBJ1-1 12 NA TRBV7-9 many TGTGCCAGCACCTTACACCTAGCCCGATCCCTCTTT CASTLHLARSLF
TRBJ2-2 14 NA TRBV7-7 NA TGTGCTAGCAGCTTGACCCAGGGCACCGGGGAGCTGTTTTTT CASSLTQGTGELFF
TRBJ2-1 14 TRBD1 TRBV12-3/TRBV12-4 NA TGTGCCAGCAGTCCTACAGGGGATTACAATGAGCAGTTCTTC CASSPTGDYNEQFF
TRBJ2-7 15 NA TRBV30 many TGTGCCTGGAGCCCCGGACAAGGGATTATCTACGAGCAGTACTTC CAWSPGQGIIYEQYF
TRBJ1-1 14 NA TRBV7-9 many TGTGCCAGCAGCCCATGGTCCGACGGCACTGAAGCTTTCTTT CASSPWSDGTEAFF
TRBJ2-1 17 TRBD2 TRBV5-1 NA TGCGCCAGCAGCGGCGGACTAGCGGGGGCCCCCCTCAATGAGCAGTTCTTC CASSGGLAGAPLNEQFF
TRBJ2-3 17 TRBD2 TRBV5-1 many TGCGCCAGCAGCTTGGGGGGTCTAGCGGGGGGCCAAGATACGCAGTATTTT CASSLGGLAGGQDTQYF
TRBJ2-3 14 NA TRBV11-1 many TGTGCCAGCAGCCCCGGGGTTAGCACAGATACGCAGTATTTT CASSPGVSTDTQYF
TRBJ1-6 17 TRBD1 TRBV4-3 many TGCGCCAGCAGCCAAGATTTTAGGAACAGGGGCGGTTCACCCCTCCACTTT CASSQDFRNRGGSPLHF
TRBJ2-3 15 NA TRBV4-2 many TGTGCCAGCAGCTCCCCCAAGGGGGACACAGATACGCAGTATTTT CASSSPKGDTDTQYF
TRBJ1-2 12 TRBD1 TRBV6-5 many TGTGCCAGCAGTTTGTGGACAGGACCTCTCACCTTC CASSLWTGPLTF
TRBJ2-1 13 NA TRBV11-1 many TGTGCCAGCAGCTTAGGATCGGGGGGCGAGCAGTTCTTC CASSLGSGGEQFF
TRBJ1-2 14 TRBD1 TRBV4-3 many TGCGCCAGCAGCCCGGGACAGGGGAACTATGGCTACACCTTC CASSPGQGNYGYTF
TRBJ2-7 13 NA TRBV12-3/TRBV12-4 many TGTGCCAGCAGTTTAAGCTCAGGGTACGAGCAGTACTTC CASSLSSGYEQYF
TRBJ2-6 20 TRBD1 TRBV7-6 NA TGTGCCAGCAGCCCAGTCCTGAGGACAGGGCGACGAGGTGGGGCCAACGTCCTGACTTTC CASSPVLRTGRRGGANVLTF
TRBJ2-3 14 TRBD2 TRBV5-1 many TGCGCCAGCAGCTACGCGGGGGGCACAGATACGCAGTATTTT CASSYAGGTDTQYF
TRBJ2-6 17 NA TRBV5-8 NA TGTGCCAGCAGCTTTTGGTCAGACTACTCTGGGGCCAACGTCCTGACTTTC CASSFWSDYSGANVLTF
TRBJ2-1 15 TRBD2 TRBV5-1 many TGCGCCAGCAGCTCCGGGGGGACGGTGGACAATGAGCAGTTCTTC CASSSGGTVDNEQFF
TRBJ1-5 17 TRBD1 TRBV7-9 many TGTGCCAGCAGCTCCACCCGATGGACAGGGAGCAATCAGCCCCAGCATTTT CASSSTRWTGSNQPQHF
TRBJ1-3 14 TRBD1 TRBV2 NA TGTGCCAGCAGTCCTTCGACAGGGGGAAACACCATATATTTT CASSPSTGGNTIYF
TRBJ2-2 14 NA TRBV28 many TGTGCCAGCAGAATAGTAGGGAACACCGGGGAGCTGTTTTTT CASRIVGNTGELFF
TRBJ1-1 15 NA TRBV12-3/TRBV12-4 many TGTGCCAGCAAGGTAACAGGGCGCGGAGACACTGAAGCTTTCTTT CASKVTGRGDTEAFF
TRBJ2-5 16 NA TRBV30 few TGTGCCTGGAGTCCCTCTGCGGGGGCCTTCCAAGAGACCCAGTACTTC CAWSPSAGAFQETQYF
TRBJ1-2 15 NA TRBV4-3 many TGCGCCAGCAGCCAAGGGTCTTTTATACCCTATGGCTACACCTTC CASSQGSFIPYGYTF
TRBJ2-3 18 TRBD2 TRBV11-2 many TGTGCCAGCAGCACCCGATACGGGACTAGCGCTGCCACAGATACGCAGTATTTT CASSTRYGTSAATDTQYF
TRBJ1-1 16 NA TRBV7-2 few TGTGCCAGCAGCTTAGGCTACCGAACTATGAACACTGAAGCTTTCTTT CASSLGYRTMNTEAFF
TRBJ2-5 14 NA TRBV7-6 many TGTGCCAGCAGCTCTCGACCCAGGGTCGAGACCCAGTACTTC CASSSRPRVETQYF
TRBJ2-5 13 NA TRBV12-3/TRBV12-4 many TGTGCCAGCAGTTTGAGGGGGTCGGAGACCCAGTACTTC CASSLRGSETQYF
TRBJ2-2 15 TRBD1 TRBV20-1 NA TGCAGTGCCCGCTCCGGGACAGTGAACACCGGGGAGCTGTTTTTT CSARSGTVNTGELFF